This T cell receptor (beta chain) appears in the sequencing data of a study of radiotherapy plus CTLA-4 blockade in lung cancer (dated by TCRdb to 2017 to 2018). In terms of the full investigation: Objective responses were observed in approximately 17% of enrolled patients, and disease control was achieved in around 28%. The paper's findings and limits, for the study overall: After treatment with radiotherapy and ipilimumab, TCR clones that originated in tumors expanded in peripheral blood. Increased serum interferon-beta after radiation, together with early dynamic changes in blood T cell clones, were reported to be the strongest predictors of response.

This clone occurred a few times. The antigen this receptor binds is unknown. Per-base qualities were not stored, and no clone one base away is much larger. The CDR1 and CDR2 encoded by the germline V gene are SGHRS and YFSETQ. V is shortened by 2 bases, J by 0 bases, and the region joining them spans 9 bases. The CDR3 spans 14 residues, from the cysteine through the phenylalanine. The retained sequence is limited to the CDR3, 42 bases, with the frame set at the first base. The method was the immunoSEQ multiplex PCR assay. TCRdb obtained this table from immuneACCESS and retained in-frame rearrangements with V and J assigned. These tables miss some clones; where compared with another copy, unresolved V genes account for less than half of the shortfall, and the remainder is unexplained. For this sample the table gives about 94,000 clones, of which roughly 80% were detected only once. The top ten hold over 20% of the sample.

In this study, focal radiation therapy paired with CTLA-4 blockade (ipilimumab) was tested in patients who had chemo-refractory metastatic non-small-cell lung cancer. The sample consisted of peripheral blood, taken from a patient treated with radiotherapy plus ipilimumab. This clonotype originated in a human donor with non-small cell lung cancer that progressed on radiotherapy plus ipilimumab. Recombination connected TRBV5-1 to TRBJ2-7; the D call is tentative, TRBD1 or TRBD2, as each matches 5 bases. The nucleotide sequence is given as TGCGCCAGCAGCTTTGGGACGAACTCCTACGAGCAGTACTTC. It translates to CASSFGTNSYEQYF.